Below, one T cell receptor (beta chain) is given with its context. The antigen remains undetermined. A much more abundant neighbour one base away suggests this may be a read error. TCRbeta libraries were built with three rounds of nested PCR, modified from ARM-PCR. TCRdb reanalysed the multiplex PCR reads using MiXCR and keeps one entry per CDR3 protein. Altogether some 74,000 distinct CDR3 sequences are present, roughly 72% being singletons, with the ten largest covering roughly 10%. The data originate from a study of tumor and adjacent non-tumor tissue in lung cancer. Across the whole study: Histology: around 13 adenocarcinoma, a couple of squamous cell carcinoma, 1 small cell lung cancer. Samples averaged around 4.2 million productive TCRbeta reads each. Overall study results and limits: Patients with more diverse tumor TCRs had worse survival. Tumor repertoires had a smaller top 100 clone share than normal lung.

The template was RNA from unsorted bulk tissue. The receptor was isolated from a woman between 40 and 50 years old with non-small cell lung cancer. The sequenced material came from lung tumor tissue.

The CDR3 here is CACSQASPTGSKQYF. CDR3 in DNA: TGTGCCTGCAGCCAAGCTAGCCCGACAGGGTCGAAGCAGTACTTC. The J gene is TRBJ2-4, the V gene TRBV14; 7 positions match TRBD1. The V gene's germline CDR1 is SGHDN and CDR2 FVKESK. This CDR3 is 15 amino acids long.